The rows below give T cell receptor beta chains drawn from one sample of a study of shared clonotypes between healthy human individuals. Method: immunoSEQ multiplex PCR; TCRdb's copy keeps in-frame clones and lacks some. Seen here are approximately 2,300,000 clones, roughly 92% observed once, and the top ten hold around 0.35%. The sequencing sample was made of naive CD4+ T cells from PBMCs. The receptor source for this set is a man aged 18-30 years in good health. Some clones in this sample may be carry-over from other donors' samples. The CDR3 runs from the conserved cysteine through the conserved F or W. A D gene is named only where the DNA matches it firmly. A row's size may be missing; if present it is once, few, many or a size class.

clone_size	d_call	v_call	j_call	cdr3_nt	cdr3_aa
once	NA	TRBV28	TRBJ2-7	TGTGCCAGCAGTTCCGCAATACGGACAGCAAGCTGGTACGAGCAGTACTTC	CASSSAIRTASWYEQYF
NA	TRBD2	TRBV28	TRBJ2-1	TGTGCCAGCAGTTCCCCCTTTAGCGGGATGCCCTACAATGAGCAGTTCTTC	CASSSPFSGMPYNEQFF
NA	TRBD1	TRBV5-1	TRBJ1-1	TGCGCCAGCAGCTTACAAACACTAACAGGGGTCGGAACTGAAGCTTTCTTT	CASSLQTLTGVGTEAFF
NA	NA	TRBV18	TRBJ2-7	TGTGCCAGCTCACCCCCCGTGGGCTACGAGCGGTACTTC	CASSPPVGYERYF
NA	NA	TRBV6-4	TRBJ2-7	TGTGCCAGCCTTCGGGGCGACGAGCAGTACTTC	CASLRGDEQYF
NA	NA	TRBV5-5	TRBJ1-1	TGTGCCAGCAGCTTGGGGTATGGGAACACTGAAGCTTTCTTT	CASSLGYGNTEAFF
NA	NA	TRBV30	TRBJ2-3	TGTGCCTGGAGTGGGTCAGATACGCAGTATTTT	CAWSGSDTQYF
once	NA	TRBV6-5	TRBJ2-7	TGTGCCAGCAGTCGGATCAGTGGATCCTACGAGCAGTACTTC	CASSRISGSYEQYF
NA	TRBD1	TRBV5-1	TRBJ1-1	TGCGCCAGCAGCTTCGTGACAGGGTTCACTGAAGCTTTCTTT	CASSFVTGFTEAFF
NA	TRBD2	TRBV14	TRBJ2-5	TGTGCCAGCAGCCGACTAGCTATGTACCAAGAGACCCAGTACTTC	CASSRLAMYQETQYF
NA	NA	TRBV5-1	TRBJ2-3	TGCGCCAGCAGCTTGGGGGGGCCCACACGCACAGATACGCAGTATTTT	CASSLGGPTRTDTQYF
NA	NA	TRBV28	TRBJ2-5	TGTGCCAGCAGTTTTCCGCCCAACCAAGAGACCCAGTACTTC	CASSFPPNQETQYF
NA	NA	TRBV7-3	TRBJ2-1	TGTGCCAGCAGCCCCGACAGATACAATGAGCAGTTCTTC	CASSPDRYNEQFF
NA	TRBD1	TRBV7-3	TRBJ2-2	TGTGCCAGCACCCGTCGGGGGACAGGGGGCCCCGGGGAGCTGTTTTTT	CASTRRGTGGPGELFF
NA	NA	TRBV28	TRBJ2-7	TGTGCCAGCATCCTAGGCGCAGCCGAGTACTTC	CASILGAAEYF
NA	TRBD2	TRBV5-1	TRBJ2-5	TGCGCCAGCAGCTTAGCTAATCTAGCGGGAGGGGAGACCCAGTACTTC	CASSLANLAGGETQYF
NA	TRBD1	TRBV5-4	TRBJ1-2	TGTGCCAGCAGCTCATTCACAGGGGACCCTTATGGCTACACCTTC	CASSSFTGDPYGYTF
NA	NA	TRBV7-3	TRBJ2-3	TGTGCCAGCAGCCACGGGACCTTAACCAACACAGATACGCAGTATTTT	CASSHGTLTNTDTQYF
NA	NA	TRBV9	TRBJ2-2	TGTGCCAGCCGGAGGGAAAACGGGGAGCTGTTTTTT	CASRRENGELFF
few	NA	TRBV9	TRBJ1-1	TGTGCCAGCAGCGTAGACCAGGGTGGGACTGAAGCTTTCTTT	CASSVDQGGTEAFF
once	TRBD1	TRBV25-1	TRBJ2-7	TGTGCCAGCAGTCCACAGACAGGGACCGTAGGCTACGAGCAGTACTTC	CASSPQTGTVGYEQYF
NA	TRBD2	TRBV5-1	TRBJ2-3	TGCGCCAGCAGCCGGGAGGGGGATACGCAGTATTTT	CASSREGDTQYF
once	NA	TRBV28	TRBJ2-5	TGTGCCAGCAGTCTACCGGGGACCCAGTACTTC	CASSLPGTQYF
NA	NA	TRBV29-1	TRBJ1-4	TGCAGCGTTGCTTTCGGAGTTAATGAAAAACTGTTTTTT	CSVAFGVNEKLFF
NA	NA	TRBV28	TRBJ1-2	TGTGCCAGCACCGTCACCATAGTATCCTATGGCTACACCTTC	CASTVTIVSYGYTF
NA	NA	TRBV5-1	TRBJ2-3	TGCGCCAGCAGCTTGGGACTGACCGAGAATACGCAGTATTTT	CASSLGLTENTQYF
NA	NA	TRBV27	TRBJ2-7	TGTGCCAGCAGTCGTAGATCGGGAGATCGGAACGAGCAGTACTTC	CASSRRSGDRNEQYF
NA	NA	TRBV5-5	TRBJ2-1	TGTGCCAGCAGCAGTCTCAATCGCGGTTCCTACAATGAGCAGTTCTTC	CASSSLNRGSYNEQFF
few	TRBD1	TRBV28	TRBJ1-1	TGTGCCAGCGGACAGGCGAACACTGAAGCTTTCTTT	CASGQANTEAFF
NA	TRBD1	TRBV5-6	TRBJ1-4	TGTGCCAGCCTCCGACAGGGGGGCGCAGGAGAAAAACTGTTTTTT	CASLRQGGAGEKLFF
once	NA	TRBV28	TRBJ2-7	TGTGCCAGCAGCCGATTGGACACCCAAGAGGAGGGCTCCTACGAGCAGTACTTC	CASSRLDTQEEGSYEQYF
NA	NA	TRBV6-1	TRBJ2-1	TGTGCCAGCAGTCCAACAGGGCGCTCCTACAATGAGCAGTTCTTC	CASSPTGRSYNEQFF